One and the same sample provided the 20 T cell receptor beta chains below, sequenced in a study of blood T cell repertoires in COVID-19. Profiled with immunoSEQ multiplex PCR; TCRdb holds only in-frame clones, not every one. Here the sample spans over 250,000 clones, roughly 88% being singletons. Sample: peripheral blood. The receptors originated from a woman aged 70 to 79 with acute or convalescent COVID-19.

Here the CDR3 DNA reads TGCGCCAGCAGCCAAATTAGCGGGGGAGGAACAGATACGCAGTATTTT. It specifies CASSQISGGGTDTQYF. V and J are TRBV4-1 and TRBJ2-3; TRBD2 matches at 9 bases. The CDR3 is made up of 16 amino acids. Germline CDR1 MGHRA, CDR2 YSYEKL. The J segment lost 3 bases and the V segment lost 2 bases, leaving 6 bases of the junction unmatched.

The rearrangement uses TRBV20-1 and TRBJ2-3, with TRBD1 matching 11 bases. Germline trimming cut 3 bases from V and 5 bases from J; bases unmatched to any gene: 4. The CDR3 is 14 residues long. Germline V CDR1 and CDR2: DFQATT, SNEGSKA (reference sequence). The CDR3: CSASLGQGGDTQYF. DNA for the CDR3: TGCAGTGCTAGTTTGGGACAGGGGGGAGATACGCAGTATTTT.

This clone was counted once. This chain uses TRBV6-4 with TRBJ2-3; D possibly corresponds to TRBD1 (6 bases). The CDR3 length is 14 residues. From germline, CDR1 is MRHNA and CDR2 SNTAGT. Trimming took 4 bases from V and 4 from J, leaving 12 bases between them. The CDR3 protein is CASSVGAGSDTQYF. In DNA form, the CDR3 reads TGTGCCAGCAGTGTGGGGGCAGGATCAGATACGCAGTATTTT.

About this clone itself: A much larger clonotype is one base distant, so this may be a read error. V gene TRBV12-3 or TRBV12-4 combines with J gene TRBJ1-5; tentatively, D is TRBD1 (5 bases). The V and J ends lost 4 bases and 4 bases respectively, with 5 bases between them. The CDR3 sequence is 12 residues long. CDR3 region: CASSSGNQPQHF. The CDR3 bases are TGTGCCAGCAGTTCAGGGAATCAGCCCCAGCATTTT.

CDR3 sequence reads: CASTQGTGIMNTEAFF. Here the CDR3 DNA reads TGTGCCAGCACCCAGGGGACAGGAATTATGAACACTGAAGCTTTCTTT. The chain links TRBV6-6 to TRBJ1-1, with 8 bases aligning to TRBD1. The V segment lost 7 bases and the J segment 0 bases; nucleotides outside the gene matches: 10. This CDR3 spans 16 amino acids. From germline, CDR1 is MNHNY and CDR2 SVGAGI (reference sequence).

The V call is TRBV3-1 (or the pseudogene TRBV3-2), the J call TRBJ2-7; D might be TRBD2 (6 bases). Germline CDR1 is LGHDT and CDR2 is YNNKEL (reference sequence). V was pared by 0 bases and J by 4 bases, with 13 bases between. There are 15 residues in the CDR3. The DNA for the CDR3 is TGTGCCAGCAGCCAAGATGGATTGCGGGGATACGAGCAGTACTTC. This codes for CASSQDGLRGYEQYF.

The chain uses TRBV5-4 and TRBJ2-1; 13 nucleotides match TRBD2. V dropped 0 bases and J dropped 8; count of bases not matched to a gene: 11. In germline, CDR1 is SGHNT, CDR2 YYREEE (reference sequence). This CDR3 is built from 18 residues. CDR3 sequence: CASSLGPTSGGALYEQFF. DNA of the CDR3: TGTGCCAGCAGCTTGGGGCCCACTAGCGGGGGGGCTCTATATGAGCAGTTCTTC.

The chain has TRBV5-6 and TRBJ1-1; D gene ambiguous. With 0 bases removed from V and 7 bases from J, the gap between germline ends came to 13 bases. The CDR3 covers 14 residues. Germline V gene sequence: CDR1 SGHDT, CDR2 YYEEEE. This CDR3 is CASSLGAGFGEAFF. DNA for the CDR3: TGTGCCAGCAGCTTGGGGGCGGGGTTCGGTGAAGCTTTCTTT.

The chain has TRBV4-2 and TRBJ1-5, with TRBD1 matching over 10 bases. Germline V CDR1 and CDR2: LGHNA, YNFKEQ. With 6 bases clipped from V and 0 bases from J, the junction kept 11 bases outside the gene matches. The CDR3 runs to 18 residues. In DNA, the CDR3 is TGTGCCAGCAGTCCCGGGACAGGGGCACCCATTAGCAATCAGCCCCAGCATTTT. Its translation is CASSPGTGAPISNQPQHF.

CDR3 coding DNA: TGTGCCACCAGTGATTTGTTGGGGGGAACTTTCTTT. Translation: CATSDLLGGTFF. The gene calls are TRBV24-1 and TRBJ1-1, with a possible D match to TRBD1 (5 bases). Germline V lookup: CDR1 KGHDR, CDR2 SFDVKD. The CDR3 is made up of 12 amino acids. V was pared by 0 bases and J by 12 bases, with 10 bases between.

This chain connects TRBV6-5 to TRBJ1-1; D not certain. Germline CDR1 and CDR2: MNHEY and SVGAGI. V was pared by 6 bases and J by 6 bases, with 14 bases between. This CDR3 has 13 residues. CDR3 DNA: TGTGCCAGCAGGATGTTCGGTTCCCCTGAAGCTTTCTTT. This sequence encodes CASRMFGSPEAFF.

V and J are TRBV5-1 and TRBJ2-2; perhaps TRBD1 as D (6 bases). This CDR3 contains 15 residues. CDR1 and CDR2 (germline): SGHRS, YFSETQ. Trimming stripped 2 bases from V and 6 bases from J, with 14 bases between. The CDR3 sequence is CASSFDRNIAGELFF. CDR3 in DNA: TGCGCCAGCAGCTTCGACAGGAATATCGCCGGGGAGCTGTTTTTT.

This chain joins TRBV6-5 and TRBJ1-2; no reliable D call. Germline CDR1 and CDR2: MNHEY and SVGAGI. V lost 5 bases and J 3 bases, leaving 10 bases between the germline ends. This CDR3 spans 13 amino acids. In DNA form, the CDR3 reads TGTGCCAGCAGTCCCTCCGGTGACTATGGCTACACCTTC. The encoded protein is CASSPSGDYGYTF.

This clone occurred once. The CDR3 DNA reads as TGTGCCAGCACGGGGGGGCTCTATGGCTACACCTTC. This gives the protein CASTGGLYGYTF. The chain uses TRBV6-6 and TRBJ1-2; D may be TRBD1 (6 bases). Trimming shortened V by 7 bases and J by 4 bases, and 10 bases separated the two germline ends. This CDR3 is built from 12 residues. Germline CDR1 and CDR2: MNHNY and SVGAGI (reference sequence).

This clone has more than one count but fewer than ten. This chain joins TRBV28 and TRBJ1-3, with D possibly TRBD1 on 5 matching bases. Trimming took 3 bases from V and 0 from J, leaving 9 bases between them. This CDR3 has 15 residues. Germline assignment: CDR1 MDHEN and CDR2 SYDVKM. The CDR3 reads CASSFQGGSGNTIYF. The CDR3 DNA sequence: TGTGCCAGCAGTTTCCAGGGAGGCTCTGGAAACACCATATATTTT.

For this clone: A junction boundary mismatches the germline segment, possibly from a read error. The chain joins TRBV20-1 to TRBJ2-1, with 8 nucleotides matching TRBD1. The CDR3 consists of 11 residues. CDR1 DFQATT and CDR2 SNEGSKA come from the germline V gene (reference sequence). The CDR3 loop reads CSTGVGDEQFF. The CDR3 bases are TGTTCGACAGGGGTTGGCGATGAGCAGTTCTTC.

Only one count was recorded for this clone. This chain links TRBV24-1 with TRBJ1-1, with 8 nucleotides matching TRBD1. CDR1 is KGHDR, CDR2 SFDVKD, per germline. The CDR3 loop spans 12 amino acids. J was trimmed by 11 bases and V by 4 bases; bases with no gene match: 5. CDR3 nucleotide sequence: TGTGCCACCAGTGACCCAGGGGGCGCGGCTTTCTTT. This sequence encodes CATSDPGGAAFF.

The chain has TRBV25-1 and TRBJ2-5; possible D gene TRBD1, 5 bases. This CDR3 spans 14 amino acids. V gave up 2 bases and J gave up 5 bases, with 12 bases separating them. Germline V CDR1 and CDR2: MGHDK, SYGVNS. The CDR3 DNA sequence: TGTGCCAGCAGTGAAGCAGGGCCCCAGGAGACCCAGTACTTC. This encodes CASSEAGPQETQYF.

This sequence joins TRBV19 and TRBJ1-2, with D possibly TRBD1 on 6 matching bases. Germline-derived CDR1 and CDR2 are LNHDA and SQIVND (reference sequence). The CDR3 consists of 12 residues. Trimming cost V 10 bases and J 5 bases, with 14 bases left between them. In nucleotides, the CDR3 is TGTGCCACCAGGGGAGCGAGTTATGGCTACACCTTC. Protein sequence: CATRGASYGYTF.

The rearrangement joins TRBV5-1 to TRBJ2-5; 12 bases map to TRBD2. The CDR3 has 15 residues. CDR1 is SGHRS, CDR2 YFSETQ, per germline. J gave up 5 bases and V 3 bases, and 5 bases lay outside the gene matches. This chain's CDR3 is CASSSSGGALETQYF. The CDR3 coding sequence is TGCGCCAGCAGCTCTAGCGGGGGGGCCTTGGAGACCCAGTACTTC.